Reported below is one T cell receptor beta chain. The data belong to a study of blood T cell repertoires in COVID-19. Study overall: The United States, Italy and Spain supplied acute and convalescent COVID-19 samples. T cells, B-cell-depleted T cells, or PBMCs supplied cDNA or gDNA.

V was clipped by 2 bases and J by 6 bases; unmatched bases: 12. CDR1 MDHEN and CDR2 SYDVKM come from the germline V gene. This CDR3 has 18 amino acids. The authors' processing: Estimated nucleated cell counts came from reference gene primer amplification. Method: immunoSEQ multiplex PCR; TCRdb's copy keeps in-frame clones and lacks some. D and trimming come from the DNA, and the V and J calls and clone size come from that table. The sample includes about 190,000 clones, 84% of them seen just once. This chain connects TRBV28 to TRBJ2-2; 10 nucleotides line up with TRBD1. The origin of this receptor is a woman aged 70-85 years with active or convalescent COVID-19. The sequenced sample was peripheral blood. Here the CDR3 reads CASSLMRQGASGAGELFF. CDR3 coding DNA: TGTGCCAGCAGTTTAATGAGACAGGGGGCGTCCGGGGCCGGGGAGCTGTTTTTT.